A selection of T cell receptor beta chains follows, all from one sample in a study of cytomegalovirus exposure and HLA in healthy donors. The table came from immunoSEQ multiplex PCR; TCRdb's copy has only in-frame clones and leaves some out. Of fewer than 130,000 clones in the sample, 74% were seen once. Sequencing used PBMCs. Receptors originate from a man between 45 and 60 years old in good health and CMV-seropositive. The CDR3 runs from the conserved cysteine through the conserved F or W. The D gene is left open where the match is weak. Size is stated for part of the rows, as once, few or many counts, or as a class when the clone is expanded.

j_gene	d_gene	abundance	v_gene	CDR3nt	CDR3aa
TRBJ2-4	TRBD2	NA	TRBV4-1	TGCGCCAGCAGCCAAGCGGGACTAGCGGGGGCTTTAGACATTCAGTACTTC	CASSQAGLAGALDIQYF
TRBJ2-1	NA	NA	TRBV11-3	TGTGCCAGCAGCTCTAGGGGGAATGAGCAGTTCTTC	CASSSRGNEQFF
TRBJ1-1	NA	NA	TRBV2	TGTGCCAGCAGCGCCTCCCTCAGGGGCACTGAAGCTTTCTTT	CASSASLRGTEAFF
TRBJ1-5	NA	NA	TRBV30	TGTGCCTGGAGCAGGGACTCCAATCAGCCCCAGCATTTT	CAWSRDSNQPQHF
TRBJ2-1	NA	NA	TRBV9	TGTGCCAGCAGCGTAGGATTGGAGTTTCGTGAGCAGTTCTTC	CASSVGLEFREQFF
TRBJ1-1	TRBD1	NA	TRBV5-1	TGCGCCAGCAGCGAGGGACAGACGGGCACTGAAGCTTTCTTT	CASSEGQTGTEAFF
TRBJ2-5	TRBD2	few	TRBV11-2	TGTGCCAGCAGCTCCAGGACCGGCGGGAGATCGGAGACCCAGTACTTC	CASSSRTGGRSETQYF
TRBJ2-7	NA	NA	TRBV13	TGTGCCAGCAGCGGAGGTCCAGGGGATAGAGGCTACGAGCAGTACTTC	CASSGGPGDRGYEQYF
TRBJ1-1	NA	NA	TRBV7-8	TGTGCCAGCAGCTTAGGACAGGACGTCGAAGCTTTCTTT	CASSLGQDVEAFF
TRBJ1-2	NA	NA	TRBV6-1	TGTGCCAGCAGTGAAATGACAGCTTACGCCTATGGCTACACCTTC	CASSEMTAYAYGYTF
TRBJ2-3	TRBD2	NA	TRBV5-1	TGCGCCAGCAGCGACGGGGGGTCCACAGATACGCAGTATTTT	CASSDGGSTDTQYF
TRBJ1-1	TRBD1	NA	TRBV18	TGTGCCAGCCACAAATGGACAGGAATGAACACTGAAGCTTTCTTT	CASHKWTGMNTEAFF
TRBJ1-2	TRBD1	once	TRBV6-5	TGTGCCAGCACCCGACAGGGGAGCTATGGCTACACCTTC	CASTRQGSYGYTF
TRBJ1-5	NA	NA	TRBV28	TGTGCCAGCAGTAGATACAGCCGCAATCAGCCCCAGCATTTT	CASSRYSRNQPQHF
TRBJ2-2	NA	once	TRBV7-3	TGTGCCAGCAGTACTCAACACCGGGACATCCCCAGGGAGCTGTTTTTT	CASSTQHRDIPRELFF
TRBJ1-2	NA	few	TRBV5-6	TGTGCCAGCAGCTTGAGAGGCCTGATCTATGGCTACACCTTC	CASSLRGLIYGYTF
TRBJ2-2	TRBD1	NA	TRBV7-2	TGTGCCAGCAGCTTAGAGGGACAGTCCACCGGGGAGCTGTTTTTT	CASSLEGQSTGELFF
TRBJ1-1	NA	NA	TRBV19	TGTGCCAGTAGTATCCCTTCGGGAGCAAACACTGAAGCTTTCTTT	CASSIPSGANTEAFF
TRBJ2-6	NA	NA	TRBV10-1	TGCGCCAGCAGTGAGTATCGAGCGAGTGGGGCCAACGGCCTGACTTTC	CASSEYRASGANGLTF
TRBJ2-1	TRBD2	once	TRBV2	TGTGCCAGCTCGTCCGCCGGGACTAGCAACGATGAGCAGTTCTTC	CASSSAGTSNDEQFF
TRBJ2-7	TRBD2	NA	TRBV19	TGTGCCAGTAGTATAGTAGCGGGCCTCTACGAGCAGTACTTC	CASSIVAGLYEQYF
TRBJ1-1	TRBD1	NA	TRBV18	TGTGCCAGCTCACTTGGACAGGGGGCGCGGAACACTGAAGCTTTCTTT	CASSLGQGARNTEAFF
TRBJ1-2	NA	once	TRBV19	TGTGCCAGTAGTATAGGTACCCGGACATTTCCGCGTGGCTACACCTTC	CASSIGTRTFPRGYTF
TRBJ2-5	TRBD2	NA	TRBV5-1	TGCGCCAGCAGCTCTCCGGGCGGGGGAGCCCCGGAGACCCAGTACTTC	CASSSPGGGAPETQYF
TRBJ1-3	NA	few	TRBV29-1	TGCAGCGGGAGGAGCTCTGGAAACACCATATATTTT	CSGRSSGNTIYF
TRBJ2-2	NA	NA	TRBV5-1	TGCGCCAGCAGCCCCTGGGGGACTCCGAACACCGGGGAGCTGTTTTTT	CASSPWGTPNTGELFF
TRBJ2-3	NA	NA	TRBV7-2	TGTGCCAGCAGCTTAGTTGGGCCTAGCTATCTTAGCACAGATACGCAGTATTTT	CASSLVGPSYLSTDTQYF
TRBJ1-2	TRBD1	NA	TRBV7-9	TGTGCCAGCAGCTTAGGAGACAGGGTGGACTACACCTTC	CASSLGDRVDYTF
TRBJ1-6	NA	few	TRBV10-3	TGTGCCAGCATGAGGGGGGGAGTCCCCTATAATTCACCCCTCCACTTT	CASMRGGVPYNSPLHF
TRBJ1-1	NA	NA	TRBV5-6	TGTGCCAGCAGTTACTTCACAAGCGCCGAAGCTTTCTTT	CASSYFTSAEAFF
TRBJ2-7	NA	NA	TRBV7-9	TGTGCCAGCAGTCCTGGACTCCTTACCTACGAGCAGTACTTC	CASSPGLLTYEQYF
TRBJ1-4	TRBD1	NA	TRBV5-1	TGCGCCAGCAGCCTTTGGACAGGGAATGAAAAACTGTTTTTT	CASSLWTGNEKLFF
TRBJ1-2	TRBD1	NA	TRBV5-5	TGTGCCAGCAGCGTCCCTGGGACAGGGTGGCACTATGGCTACACCTTC	CASSVPGTGWHYGYTF
TRBJ1-6	NA	NA	TRBV18	TGTGCCAGCTCACCAGACTCTGGATATAATTCACCCCTCCACTTT	CASSPDSGYNSPLHF
TRBJ2-7	TRBD2	NA	TRBV27	TGTGCCAGCAGCCCAGCCTCGGGGGGTTACGAGCAGTACTTC	CASSPASGGYEQYF
TRBJ2-5	TRBD2	few	TRBV9	TGTGCCAGCGGCCGGCGGGGGGGTAACCAAGAGACCCAGTACTTC	CASGRRGGNQETQYF
TRBJ1-2	NA	once	TRBV7-8	TGTGCCAGCAGCTTAGCGATAACAGGCGGCTTCGGCTACACCTTC	CASSLAITGGFGYTF
TRBJ2-7	NA	NA	TRBV4-2	TGTGCCAGCAGCCAAGAATGGATGGAGCAATCGAACGAGCAGTACTTC	CASSQEWMEQSNEQYF
TRBJ1-2	TRBD1	NA	TRBV6-1	TGTGCCAGCACCCCGACAGGGAACTATGGCTACACCTTC	CASTPTGNYGYTF
TRBJ2-3	NA	NA	TRBV7-2	TGTGCCAGCAGCTTAGCTAGATCCACAGATACGCAGTATTTT	CASSLARSTDTQYF
TRBJ1-6	NA	NA	TRBV27	TGTGCCAGCAGTTTAGGCGGGACGGTGAGGAGGTTGGATTCACCCCTCCACTTT	CASSLGGTVRRLDSPLHF
TRBJ2-1	NA	NA	TRBV5-1	TGCGCCAGCAGCTTAGAGAGCCCCTACAATGAGCAGTTCTTC	CASSLESPYNEQFF
TRBJ1-1	NA	NA	TRBV5-1	TGCGCCAGCAGCTTGGAACATTTGAACACTGAAGCTTTCTTT	CASSLEHLNTEAFF
TRBJ2-3	TRBD2	NA	TRBV5-1	TGCGCCAGCAGCCCCGGGGGGGGCGCCGACACAGATACGCAGTATTTT	CASSPGGGADTDTQYF
TRBJ2-3	TRBD2	once	TRBV7-3	TGTGCCAGCAGCTTAATGTCTAGCGGGGGGGATACGCAGTATTTT	CASSLMSSGGDTQYF
TRBJ2-1	TRBD2	NA	TRBV7-9	TGTGCCAGCAGCCCGAGTGGCCTAGCGGACAATGAGCAGTTCTTC	CASSPSGLADNEQFF
TRBJ1-5	NA	NA	TRBV12-5	TGTGCTAGTGCCGCCGCGGGAAATCAGCCCCAGCATTTT	CASAAAGNQPQHF
TRBJ1-2	NA	NA	TRBV18	TGTGCCAGCTCATCAGGGTATGGGTCCTATGGCTACACCTTC	CASSSGYGSYGYTF
TRBJ2-7	TRBD1	NA	TRBV5-1	TGCGCCAGCAGCGGCGGGACAGGGGTCTACGAGCAGTACTTC	CASSGGTGVYEQYF
TRBJ2-6	TRBD1	NA	TRBV27	TGTGCCAGCAGTACTTACAGGGGGGAGAACTCTGGGGCCAACGTCCTGACTTTC	CASSTYRGENSGANVLTF
TRBJ1-1	NA	NA	TRBV27	TGTGCCAGCAGTTTTCGGAGGGATAGGGCTAGAGCTTTCTTT	CASSFRRDRARAFF
TRBJ1-2	NA	NA	TRBV27	TGTGCCAGCAGTTTAGGGGCCGGCATGGATGGCTACACCTTC	CASSLGAGMDGYTF
TRBJ1-2	NA	NA	TRBV5-1	TGCGCCAGCAGCTCTGATGGACAGCCTAACTATGGCTACACCTTC	CASSSDGQPNYGYTF
TRBJ2-7	TRBD2	few	TRBV4-2	TGTGCCAGCAGCCAAGATCGAGCTAGCGGGGGAAGCTCCTACGAGCAGTACTTC	CASSQDRASGGSSYEQYF